The clone carrying this T cell receptor (beta chain) was observed a few times. As it was prepared, the TCRbeta library received unique molecular identifiers. TCRdb ran MiXCR on the PCR reads and lists one entry per CDR3 protein. The sample includes approximately 640,000 distinct CDR3 sequences, approximately 17% of them seen just once. V dropped 2 bases and J dropped 2 bases, with 24 bases sitting between them. The CDR3 spans 19 residues. Germline-derived CDR1 and CDR2 are SGHAT and FQDESV (reference sequence). This record comes from a study of T-cell reconstitution after alpha-beta-depleted transplantation in children.

Here the sequenced sample was PBMCs from the stem cell graft donor, taken from the stem cell graft. This clonotype was sampled from a human donor who donated a stem cell graft to a child with acute myeloid leukemia. This chain links TRBV11-1 with TRBJ2-5; the D gene is possibly TRBD1 (5 bases). CDR3 amino acids: CASSLTPPSFGDSQETQYF. CDR3 sequence (DNA): TGTGCCAGCAGCTTAACCCCCCCATCGTTCGGTGACAGTCAAGAGACCCAGTACTTC.